The TCR beta chain described here comes from a study of T cells in Graves' hyperthyroidism and ophthalmopathy (dated by TCRdb to the late 2010s). In terms of the full investigation: Peripheral blood samples were taken at the time of initial diagnosis, prior to any treatment. To identify TCR V-J signatures that set the groups apart, the researchers used a discovery cohort of 95 to 100 patients, made up of 43 with Graves' ophthalmopathy and approximately 57 with stable Graves' hyperthyroidism. Prospective prediction of ophthalmopathy was tested in an independent validation cohort consisting of under 20 hyperthyroidism patients and 15 to 17 patients who later progressed to ophthalmopathy. For training and testing, the roughly 97 patients in the discovery cohort were randomly divided in a 7:3 ratio. In more than five Graves' hyperthyroidism patients, the study also compared T-cell repertoires from thyroid tissue with T-cell repertoires from blood. After blood sampling, hyperthyroidism patients were treated with methimazole at a starting dose of 30 mg daily, and ophthalmopathy patients were treated with high-dose intravenous methylprednisolone. TCR Vbeta CDR3 sequencing of 120 to 150 peripheral blood samples (over 40 ophthalmopathy, over 70 hyperthyroidism and roughly 17 progressor patients) is reported in the paper. Paper-wide results and their limitations: No statistical method was used to set the sample size in advance, and investigators knew the group allocation. Most expanded thyroid clonotypes (frequency above 0.001) were also detected in blood, suggesting blood repertoires may reflect thyroid immune responses. Ophthalmopathy was separated from stable hyperthyroidism by a 13 V-J signature model, with around 88% sensitivity and about 84% specificity obtained in cross-validation and 80%/75% obtained in testing. In validation, the model predicted progression to ophthalmopathy with 60% to 71% sensitivity and approximately 78% specificity, a median of about six months before onset.

There are 16 amino acids in the CDR3, from cysteine to phenylalanine inclusive. Just the 48-base CDR3 DNA is kept, in frame starting at base 1. Trimming removed 3 bases from V and 2 bases from J; the gene matches leave 8 bases unexplained. The germline V gene supplies CDR1 MGHDK and CDR2 SYGVNS. Amplification of TCR beta CDR3 regions was carried out from RNA transcripts. The TCR CDR3 was subjected to a first round of RT-PCR using the HTBI primer set and the Qiagen OneStep RT-PCR kit. Libraries were constructed in a second round of multiplex PCR, after which size selection and purification were carried out. The libraries were sequenced on an Illumina HiSeq2000 using paired-end 100 bp reads. Processing in the source paper ran as follows. SOAPnuke was used to process the raw data, throwing out any read that contained adapters or uncalled bases, had a mean Phred below 15, or lacked an exact constant-primer or identifier match. COPE v1.2.5 was used to merge the high-quality paired reads, and each unique nucleotide sequence was defined as a clonotype. MiTCR v1.1 was used to align clonotypes to the IMGT TRBV, TRBD and TRBJ reference segments. Only V-J combinations with frequency above 0.0001, covering 99.2% of repertoires, were analysed. A TCS score was defined as the ratio between F50 (clonal expansion) and ExV (chaos), using BLOSUM62-based TCRdist between CDR3 peptides within each V-J. Welch's t-statistics and random forest reduced several hundred V-J features to roughly 13, which were used in a naive Bayes classifier (R e1071). TCRdb trimmed the raw reads at Q25, called clones with MiXCR and kept productive beta chains. Rows matching on CDR3 protein sequence are summarized as one entry with the most common DNA and genes. The V and J calls were determined by TCRdb, not by the authors. The table for this sample lists about 500,000 distinct CDR3 sequences; 13% to 15% of them were counted only once. About 17% of the sample is taken by the ten largest.

A word on this clonotype: The clone's antigen remains unknown. No base-level quality is on record; no much larger clone is a single base apart.

Stable Graves' hyperthyroidism was defined as no progression to ophthalmopathy during 18 months of follow-up. Hyperthyroidism patients were aged 18 to 65 years and newly diagnosed, with disease duration of less than 2 months. Any patient with an uncontrolled infection, another autoimmune disease, pregnancy or lactation was excluded. Diagnoses were based on clinical symptoms, serum thyroxine and TRAb, thyroid ultrasound and orbital computed tomography. PBMCs were separated from around 9.1 ml of fresh peripheral blood using Ficoll-Paque density gradient centrifugation. Trizol reagent was used to extract total RNA, and RNA quality was then checked on an Agilent 2100 Bioanalyzer.

The receptor comes from a woman aged 18-29 years with Graves' hyperthyroidism. The sequencing sample was made of blood. The chain was built from TRBV25-1 and TRBJ2-5; TRBD1 agrees with 8 junctional bases. The CDR3 in this case is CASSEPLGTGQETQYF. The DNA sequence follows: TGTGCCAGCAGTGAGCCCCTCGGGACAGGACAAGAGACCCAGTACTTC. Extended through the reference TRBV25-1 and TRBJ2-5 proteins, this CDR3 yields the full variable domain: EADIYQTPRYLVIGTGKKITLECSQTMGHDKMYWYQQDPGMELHLIHYSYGVNSTEKGDLSSESTVSRIRTEHFPLTLESARPSHTSQYLCASSEPLGTGQETQYFGPGTRLLVL.